These 14 T cell receptor beta chains were sequenced from one sample in a study of blood T cell repertoires in COVID-19. Clones were sequenced by immunoSEQ multiplex PCR, and TCRdb holds only the in-frame ones, with some missing. This repertoire shows over 140,000 clones, 77% found once; its top ten account for 9% to 10%. The source material was peripheral blood. Receptors were obtained from a woman in her forties or fifties with active or convalescent COVID-19.

This chain uses TRBV5-4 with TRBJ2-5, with TRBD1 matching 7 bases. Trimming took 4 bases from V and 6 from J; bases not matched to a gene: 15. This CDR3 is built from 16 residues. The germline V gene has CDR1 SGHNT and CDR2 YYREEE (reference sequence). In nucleotides, the CDR3 is TGTGCCAGCAGCCCACAGACAGGGCTCGGTCTGAAGACCCAGTACTTC. Translating gives CASSPQTGLGLKTQYF.

This chain connects TRBV19 to TRBJ2-7; TRBD2 agrees at 9 bases. Germline V gene lookup returns CDR1 LNHDA and CDR2 SQIVND (reference sequence). CDR3 length: 16 amino acids. With V trimmed by 3 bases and J by 3 bases, 9 bases remained unmatched. CDR3 residues: CASSMRAGGTYYEQYF. DNA for the CDR3: TGTGCCAGTAGTATGCGAGCGGGAGGTACCTACTACGAGCAGTACTTC.

This clone has a handful of counts. The chain uses TRBV5-6 and TRBJ2-5; D uncertain. V shed 4 bases and J shed 5 bases, with 9 bases lying between them. The CDR3 is 12 amino acids. The V gene's germline CDR1 is SGHDT and CDR2 YYEEEE. The CDR3 DNA reads as TGTGCCAGCAGCCCGGTCGGGGAGACCCAGTACTTC. Its translation is CASSPVGETQYF.

The CDR3 sequence is CAWSPGQGADQPQHF. CDR3 nucleotide sequence: TGTGCCTGGAGCCCGGGACAGGGGGCCGATCAGCCCCAGCATTTT. This chain connects TRBV30 to TRBJ1-5; the match to TRBD1 covers 12 bases. V lost 3 bases to trimming and J lost 5 bases; unmatched junction nucleotides: 5. Germline V gene lookup returns CDR1 GTSNPN and CDR2 SVGIG (reference sequence). There are 15 residues in the CDR3.

V and J are TRBV9 and TRBJ1-3; the D gene is possibly TRBD1 (5 bases). From germline, CDR1 is SGDLS and CDR2 YYNGEE. This CDR3 is 16 amino acids long. Trimming pared 3 bases from V and 0 bases from J, leaving 13 bases between. The CDR3 DNA reads as TGTGCCAGCAGCGGGGGACTGCAGGTCTCTGGAAACACCATATATTTT. This encodes CASSGGLQVSGNTIYF. The variable domain in full, completed from reference TRBV9 and TRBJ1-3, reads DSGVTQTPKHLITATGQRVTLRCSPRSGDLSVYWYQQSLDQGLQFLIQYYNGEERAKGNILERFSAQQFPDLHSELNLSSLELGDSALYFCASSGGLQVSGNTIYFGEGSWLTVV.

The V and J genes are TRBV11-2 and TRBJ2-3, with 9 bases lining up with TRBD1. CDR3 length equals 12 residues. J gave up 11 bases and V 5 bases, and 5 bases lay outside the gene matches. Germline CDR1 reads SGHAT; CDR2 reads FQNNGV. The CDR3 region is CASSVNRGQQYF. The CDR3, as DNA: TGTGCCAGCAGCGTCAACAGGGGGCAGCAGTATTTT.

The CDR3 here is CASSSSHYGYTF. The CDR3 coding sequence is TGTGCCAGCAGCTCCTCCCACTATGGCTACACCTTC. The J gene is TRBJ1-2, the V gene TRBV11-2; D gene uncertain. The CDR3 loop spans 12 amino acids. The V end was cut by 4 bases, the J end by 3 bases, with 6 bases between. Germline V gives CDR1 SGHAT, CDR2 FQNNGV.

This clone was recorded once. V is TRBV5-1 and J is TRBJ2-2; D gene uncertain. Germline CDR1 reads SGHRS; CDR2 reads YFSETQ. V was shortened by 2 bases and J by 2 bases, with 10 bases between the two germline ends. The CDR3 spans 15 residues. CDR3 in amino acids: CASSFDSGNTGELFF. DNA for the CDR3: TGCGCCAGCAGCTTCGATTCGGGTAACACCGGGGAGCTGTTTTTT.

This chain joins TRBV5-1 and TRBJ2-7; 9 bases are a match to TRBD2. Germline CDR1 SGHRS, CDR2 YFSETQ. The CDR3 consists of 15 residues. V lost 3 bases, J lost 4 bases, and 8 bases stayed unmatched. The CDR3 DNA reads as TGCGCCAGCAGCTGGGAAGGCGGGAGGGCTTACGAGCAGTACTTC. Its protein product is CASSWEGGRAYEQYF.

The genes are TRBV11-1 and TRBJ2-3, with 9 bases lining up with TRBD1. This CDR3 has 15 amino acids. Losses at the gene ends were 5 bases for V and 3 bases for J; bases not matched to a gene: 6. Germline V gene lookup returns CDR1 SGHAT and CDR2 FQDESV (reference sequence). This CDR3 is CASSEGTGRTDTQYF. The CDR3 DNA follows: TGTGCCAGCAGCGAGGGGACAGGGAGAACAGATACGCAGTATTTT.

The chain carries TRBV28 and TRBJ1-6, with unresolved D. The CDR3 consists of 13 residues. CDR1 and CDR2 from the germline V gene are MDHEN and SYDVKM. Trimming stripped 11 bases from V and 7 bases from J, with 15 bases between. The CDR3 loop is CAADPGNNSPLHF. As DNA, the CDR3 is TGTGCCGCCGACCCCGGGAACAATTCACCCCTCCACTTT.

This clone was recorded many times. V and J are TRBV4-3 and TRBJ1-2; a possible D gene is TRBD1 (6 bases). Between the trimmed V and J ends, which lost 5 bases and 4 bases, there was a span of 11 bases. CDR3 length: 13 residues. Germline values: CDR1 LGHNA, CDR2 YSLEER. Here the CDR3 reads CASSTGTSYGYTF. The CDR3 DNA follows: TGCGCCAGCAGCACCGGGACATCCTATGGCTACACCTTC.

This clone turned up a few times. The chain employs TRBV7-9 and TRBJ1-2; D unresolved. Germline V gene sequence: CDR1 SEHNR, CDR2 FQNEAQ (reference sequence). There are 13 residues in the CDR3. The germline V and J ends were trimmed by 3 bases and 6 bases, with 11 bases remaining between them. CDR3 DNA sequence: TGTGCCAGCAGCTTCCAGGTTCGTAATGGCTACACCTTC. This translates into CASSFQVRNGYTF.

V is TRBV7-2 and J is TRBJ1-6; 7 bases match TRBD1. The V gene end was trimmed by 4 bases and the J gene end by 6 bases; junction bases not matched to a gene: 3. Germline-derived CDR1 and CDR2 are SGHTA and FQGNSA. The CDR3 length is 14 residues. The CDR3: CASSSQGSNSPLHF. CDR3 nucleotide sequence: TGTGCCAGCAGCTCACAGGGGAGTAATTCACCCCTCCACTTT.